This TCR beta chain comes out of a study of T cell responses to AZD1222 COVID-19 vaccine. Broader study findings: Repertoire sampling was restricted to post-peak T cell response timepoints.

With respect to this clone: Its antigen is still unknown.

This CDR3 region has 15 residues. Per the germline V gene, CDR1 is MNHEY and CDR2 is SVGEGT. Trimming cost V 2 bases and J 7 bases; bases outside gene matches: 7. Using immunoSEQ multiplex PCR, the repertoire was profiled, and TCRdb retains in-frame clones only, with some absent. The repertoire holds 210,000 or so clones, 85% to 95% seen once, with about 1% in the top ten. The rearrangement joins TRBV6-2 or TRBV6-3 to TRBJ2-1; 8 nucleotides line up with TRBD1. The receptor comes from an adult in good health. The input for sequencing was peripheral blood, taken on day 0 of MenACWY control vaccination. CDR3 coding DNA: TGTGCCAGCAGTTACCTGGACAGGGATCGGAATGAGCAGTTCTTC. It is translated as CASSYLDRDRNEQFF.